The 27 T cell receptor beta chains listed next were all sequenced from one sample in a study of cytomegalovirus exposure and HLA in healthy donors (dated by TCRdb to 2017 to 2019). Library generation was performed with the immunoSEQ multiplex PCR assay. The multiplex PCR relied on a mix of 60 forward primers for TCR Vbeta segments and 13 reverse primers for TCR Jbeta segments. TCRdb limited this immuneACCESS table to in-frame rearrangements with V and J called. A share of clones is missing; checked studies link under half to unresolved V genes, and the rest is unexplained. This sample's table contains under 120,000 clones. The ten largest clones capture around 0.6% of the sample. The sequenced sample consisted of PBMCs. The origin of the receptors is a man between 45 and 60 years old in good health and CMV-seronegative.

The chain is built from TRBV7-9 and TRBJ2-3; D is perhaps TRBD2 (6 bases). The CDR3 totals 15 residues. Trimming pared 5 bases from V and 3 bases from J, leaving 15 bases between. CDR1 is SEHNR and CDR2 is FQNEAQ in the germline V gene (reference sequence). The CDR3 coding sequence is TGTGCCAGCAGCCACACCACGGGGGTGACAGATACGCAGTATTTT. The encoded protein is CASSHTTGVTDTQYF.

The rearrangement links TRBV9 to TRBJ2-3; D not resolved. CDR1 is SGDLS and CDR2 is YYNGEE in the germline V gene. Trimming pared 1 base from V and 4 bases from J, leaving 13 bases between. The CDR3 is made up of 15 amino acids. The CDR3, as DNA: TGTGCCAGCAGCGTACAGGCTGCGCTCCCAGATACGCAGTATTTT. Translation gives CASSVQAALPDTQYF.

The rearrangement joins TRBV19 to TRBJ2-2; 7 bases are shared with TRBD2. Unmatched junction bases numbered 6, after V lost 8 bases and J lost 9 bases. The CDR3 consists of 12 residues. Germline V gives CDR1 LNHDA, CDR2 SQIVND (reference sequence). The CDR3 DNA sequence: TGTGCCAGTCAGCGGGACCCCAGGGAGCTGTTTTTT. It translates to CASQRDPRELFF.

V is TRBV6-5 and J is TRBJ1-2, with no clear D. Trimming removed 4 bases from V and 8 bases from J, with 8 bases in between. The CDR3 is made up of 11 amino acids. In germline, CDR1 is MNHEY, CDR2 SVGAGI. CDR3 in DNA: TGTGCCAGCAGTTCCCAGTACGGCTACACCTTC. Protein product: CASSSQYGYTF.

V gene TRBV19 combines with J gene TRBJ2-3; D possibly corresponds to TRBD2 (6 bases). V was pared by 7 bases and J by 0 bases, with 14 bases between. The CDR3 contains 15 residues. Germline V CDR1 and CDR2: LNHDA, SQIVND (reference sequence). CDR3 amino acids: CASIGRRDSTDTQYF. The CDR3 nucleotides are TGTGCCAGTATAGGGAGGCGGGATAGCACAGATACGCAGTATTTT.

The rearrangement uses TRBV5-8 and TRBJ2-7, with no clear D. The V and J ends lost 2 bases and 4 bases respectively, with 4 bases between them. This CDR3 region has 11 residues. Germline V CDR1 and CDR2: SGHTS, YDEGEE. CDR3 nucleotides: TGTGCCAGCAGCTTCAGATACGAGCAGTACTTC. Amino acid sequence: CASSFRYEQYF. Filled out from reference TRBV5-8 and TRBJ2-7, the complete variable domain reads EAGVTQSPTHLIKTRGQQATLRCSPISGHTSVYWYQQALGLGLQFLLWYDEGEERNRGNFPPRFSGRQFPNYSSELNVNALELEDSALYLCASSFRYEQYFGPGTRLTVT.

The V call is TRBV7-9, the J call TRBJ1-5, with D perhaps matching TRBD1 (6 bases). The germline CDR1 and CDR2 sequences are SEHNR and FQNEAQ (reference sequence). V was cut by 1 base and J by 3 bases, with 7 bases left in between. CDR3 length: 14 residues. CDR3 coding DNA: TGTGCCAGCAGCTTAGACAGGGCCAATCAGCCCCAGCATTTT. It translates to CASSLDRANQPQHF.

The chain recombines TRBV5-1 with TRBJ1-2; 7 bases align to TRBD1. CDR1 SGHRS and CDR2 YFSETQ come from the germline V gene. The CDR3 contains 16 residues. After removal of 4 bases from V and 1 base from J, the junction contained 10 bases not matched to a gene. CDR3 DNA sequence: TGCGCCAGCAGCCCTGGTCGCCGGGACAGTAACTATGGCTACACCTTC. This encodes CASSPGRRDSNYGYTF.

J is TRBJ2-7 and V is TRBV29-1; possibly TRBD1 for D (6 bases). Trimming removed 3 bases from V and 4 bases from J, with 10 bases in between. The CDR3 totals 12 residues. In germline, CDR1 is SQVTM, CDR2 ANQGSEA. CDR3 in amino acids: CSVDRGPYEQYF. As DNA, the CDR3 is TGCAGCGTTGACAGGGGTCCATACGAGCAGTACTTC.

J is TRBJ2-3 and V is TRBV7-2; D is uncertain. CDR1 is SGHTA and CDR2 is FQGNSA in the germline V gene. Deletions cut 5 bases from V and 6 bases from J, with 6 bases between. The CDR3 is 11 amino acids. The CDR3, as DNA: TGTGCCAGCAGCCCCCTGGATACGCAGTATTTT. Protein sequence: CASSPLDTQYF.

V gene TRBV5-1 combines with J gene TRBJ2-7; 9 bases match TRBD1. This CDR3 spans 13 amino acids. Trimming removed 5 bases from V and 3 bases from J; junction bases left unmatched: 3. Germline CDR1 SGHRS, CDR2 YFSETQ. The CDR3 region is CASRRDRDYEQYF. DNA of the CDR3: TGCGCCAGCAGACGGGACAGGGACTACGAGCAGTACTTC. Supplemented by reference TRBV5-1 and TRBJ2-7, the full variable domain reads KAGVTQTPRYLIKTRGQQVTLSCSPISGHRSVSWYQQTPGQGLQFLFEYFSETQRNKGNFPGRFSGRQFSNSRSEMNVSTLELGDSALYLCASRRDRDYEQYFGPGTRLTVT.

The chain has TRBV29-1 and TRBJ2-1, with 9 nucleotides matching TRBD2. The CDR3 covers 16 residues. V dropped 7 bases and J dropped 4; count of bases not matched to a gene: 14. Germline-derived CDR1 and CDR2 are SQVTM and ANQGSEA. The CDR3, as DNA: TGCAGCGGAACGCCTCCGGGACTAGCTACTTACAATGAGCAGTTCTTC. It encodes CSGTPPGLATYNEQFF.

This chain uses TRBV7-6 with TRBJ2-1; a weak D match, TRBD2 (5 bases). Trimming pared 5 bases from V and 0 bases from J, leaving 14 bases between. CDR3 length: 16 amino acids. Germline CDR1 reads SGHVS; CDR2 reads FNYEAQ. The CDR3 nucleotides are TGTGCCAGCAGCCCGGGAACGTATAGCTCCTACAATGAGCAGTTCTTC. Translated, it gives CASSPGTYSSYNEQFF.

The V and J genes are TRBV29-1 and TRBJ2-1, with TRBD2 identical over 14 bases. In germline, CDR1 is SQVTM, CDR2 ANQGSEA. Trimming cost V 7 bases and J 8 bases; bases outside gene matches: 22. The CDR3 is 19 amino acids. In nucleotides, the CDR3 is TGCAGCGCCGTAATACGAGGGACTAGCGGGAGTTTAATAGTGGATGAGCAGTTCTTC. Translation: CSAVIRGTSGSLIVDEQFF.

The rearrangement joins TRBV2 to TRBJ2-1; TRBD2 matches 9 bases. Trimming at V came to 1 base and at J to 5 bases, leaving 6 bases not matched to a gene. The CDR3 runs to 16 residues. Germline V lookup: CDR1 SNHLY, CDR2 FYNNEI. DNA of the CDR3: TGTGCCAGCAGTGAAGGGGGCGGGAGGGGGAACAATGAGCAGTTCTTC. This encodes CASSEGGGRGNNEQFF. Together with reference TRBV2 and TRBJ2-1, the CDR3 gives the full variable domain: EPEVTQTPSHQVTQMGQEVILRCVPISNHLYFYWYRQILGQKVEFLVSFYNNEISEKSEIFDDQFSVERPDGSNFTLKIRSTKLEDSAMYFCASSEGGGRGNNEQFFGPGTRLTVL.

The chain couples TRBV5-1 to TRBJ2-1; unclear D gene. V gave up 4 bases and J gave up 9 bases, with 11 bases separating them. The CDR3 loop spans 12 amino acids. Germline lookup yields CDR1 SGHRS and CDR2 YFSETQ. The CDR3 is CASSLMHGEQFF. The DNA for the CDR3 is TGCGCCAGCAGCCTGATGCACGGTGAGCAGTTCTTC.

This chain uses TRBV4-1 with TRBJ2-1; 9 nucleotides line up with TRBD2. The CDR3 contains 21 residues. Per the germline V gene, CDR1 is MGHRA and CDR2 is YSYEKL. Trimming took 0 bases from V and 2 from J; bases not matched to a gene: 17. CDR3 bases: TGCGCCAGCAGCCAAGAGGAGGGACAGCGGGGGGCTCTCTCAGCCTACAATGAGCAGTTCTTC. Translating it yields CASSQEEGQRGALSAYNEQFF.

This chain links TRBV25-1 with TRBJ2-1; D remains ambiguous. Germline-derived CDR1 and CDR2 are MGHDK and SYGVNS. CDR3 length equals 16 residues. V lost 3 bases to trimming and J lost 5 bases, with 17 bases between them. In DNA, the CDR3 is TGTGCCAGCAGTGATCACGACCCAGGCAAGGACAATGAGCAGTTCTTC. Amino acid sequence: CASSDHDPGKDNEQFF.

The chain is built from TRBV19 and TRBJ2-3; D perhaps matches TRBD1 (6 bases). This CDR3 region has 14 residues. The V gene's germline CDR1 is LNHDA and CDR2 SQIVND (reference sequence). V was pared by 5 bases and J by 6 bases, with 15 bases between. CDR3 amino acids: CASSPTGSGDTQYF. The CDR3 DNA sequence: TGTGCCAGTAGTCCCACAGGGAGTGGGGATACGCAGTATTTT.

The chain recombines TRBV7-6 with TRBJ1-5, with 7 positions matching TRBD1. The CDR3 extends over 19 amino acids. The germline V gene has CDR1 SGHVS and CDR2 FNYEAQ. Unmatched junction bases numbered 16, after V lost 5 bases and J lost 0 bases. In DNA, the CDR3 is TGTGCCAGCAGCCAATACGCCGGGACAGCACACAATAGCAATCAGCCCCAGCATTTT. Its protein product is CASSQYAGTAHNSNQPQHF.

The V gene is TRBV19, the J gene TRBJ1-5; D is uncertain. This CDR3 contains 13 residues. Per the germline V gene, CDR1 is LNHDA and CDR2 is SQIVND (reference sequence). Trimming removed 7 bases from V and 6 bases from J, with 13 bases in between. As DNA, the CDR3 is TGTGCCAGTAAGTTCAGAGGCGGTCAGCCCCAGCATTTT. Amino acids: CASKFRGGQPQHF.

CDR3 in amino acids: CASNLYRGYHGYTF. CDR3 sequence (DNA): TGTGCCAGTAACTTGTATCGGGGGTATCACGGCTACACCTTC. The rearrangement uses TRBV19 and TRBJ1-2, with a tentative D call TRBD1 (5 bases). The CDR3 runs to 14 residues. CDR1 and CDR2 from the germline V gene are LNHDA and SQIVND (reference sequence). Trimming took 7 bases from V and 8 from J, leaving 20 bases between them.

CDR3 nucleotides: TGTGCCAGCAGTGGGAAAGGGAGCTCCTATAATTCACCCCTCCACTTT. It encodes CASSGKGSSYNSPLHF. The chain carries TRBV2 and TRBJ1-6, with unresolved D. The V and J ends lost 4 bases and 0 bases respectively, with 10 bases between them. Germline loops: CDR1 SNHLY, CDR2 FYNNEI. CDR3 length equals 16 residues.

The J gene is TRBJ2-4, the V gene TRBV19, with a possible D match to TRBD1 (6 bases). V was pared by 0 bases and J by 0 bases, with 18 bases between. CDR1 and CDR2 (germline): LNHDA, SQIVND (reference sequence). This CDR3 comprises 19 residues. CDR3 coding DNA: TGTGCCAGTAGTATAGATCCCTTACAGGGAGCCCTAGCCAAAAACATTCAGTACTTC. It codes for CASSIDPLQGALAKNIQYF.

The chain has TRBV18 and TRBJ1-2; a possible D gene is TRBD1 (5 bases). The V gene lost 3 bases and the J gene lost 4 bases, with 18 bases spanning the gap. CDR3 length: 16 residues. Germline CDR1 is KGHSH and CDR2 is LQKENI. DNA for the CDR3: TGTGCCAGCTCACCTCAGAGCTCGGAGGGGACCTATGGCTACACCTTC. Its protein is CASSPQSSEGTYGYTF.

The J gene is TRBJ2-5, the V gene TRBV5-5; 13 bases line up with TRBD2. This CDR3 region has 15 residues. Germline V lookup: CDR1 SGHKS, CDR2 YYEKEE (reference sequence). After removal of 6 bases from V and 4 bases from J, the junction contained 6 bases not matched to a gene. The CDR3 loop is CASNLLAGGSETQYF. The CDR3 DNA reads TGTGCCAGCAACCTACTAGCGGGAGGGTCAGAGACCCAGTACTTC.

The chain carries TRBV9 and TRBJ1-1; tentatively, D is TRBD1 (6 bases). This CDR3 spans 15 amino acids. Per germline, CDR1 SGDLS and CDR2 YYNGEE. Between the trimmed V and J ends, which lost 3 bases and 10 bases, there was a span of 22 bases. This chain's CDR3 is CASSEQQGPPGGAFF. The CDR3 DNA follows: TGTGCCAGCAGCGAACAACAGGGCCCCCCAGGCGGAGCTTTCTTT.